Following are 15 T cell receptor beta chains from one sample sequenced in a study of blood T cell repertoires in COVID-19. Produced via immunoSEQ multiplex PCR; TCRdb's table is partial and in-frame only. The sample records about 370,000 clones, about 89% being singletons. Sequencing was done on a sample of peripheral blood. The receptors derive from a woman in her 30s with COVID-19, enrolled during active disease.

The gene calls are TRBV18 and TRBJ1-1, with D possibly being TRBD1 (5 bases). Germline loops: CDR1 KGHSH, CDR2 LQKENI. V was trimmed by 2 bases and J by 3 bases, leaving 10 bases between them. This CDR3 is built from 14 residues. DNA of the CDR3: TGTGCCAGCTCACCATGGGGCACTCACACTGAAGCTTTCTTT. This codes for CASSPWGTHTEAFF.

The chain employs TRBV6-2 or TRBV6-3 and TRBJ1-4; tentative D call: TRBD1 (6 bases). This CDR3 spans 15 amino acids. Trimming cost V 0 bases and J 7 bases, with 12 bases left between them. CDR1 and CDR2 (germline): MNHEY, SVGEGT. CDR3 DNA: TGTGCCAGCAGTTACTCTGAAGGGGGAAGTGAAAAACTGTTTTTT. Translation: CASSYSEGGSEKLFF.

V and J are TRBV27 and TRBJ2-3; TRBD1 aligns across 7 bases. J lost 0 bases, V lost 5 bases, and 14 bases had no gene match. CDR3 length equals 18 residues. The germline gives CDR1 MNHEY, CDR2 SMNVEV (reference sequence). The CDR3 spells CASSPRDRVLFSTDTQYF. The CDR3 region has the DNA TGTGCCAGCAGTCCCCGGGACAGAGTACTTTTCAGCACAGATACGCAGTATTTT.

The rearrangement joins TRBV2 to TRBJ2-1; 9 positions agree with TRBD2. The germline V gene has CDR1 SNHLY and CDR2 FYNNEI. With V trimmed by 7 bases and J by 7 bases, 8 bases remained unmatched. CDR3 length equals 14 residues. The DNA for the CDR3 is TGTGCCAGCATATTAGCGGGAGTACGTAATGAGCAGTTCTTC. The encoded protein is CASILAGVRNEQFF.

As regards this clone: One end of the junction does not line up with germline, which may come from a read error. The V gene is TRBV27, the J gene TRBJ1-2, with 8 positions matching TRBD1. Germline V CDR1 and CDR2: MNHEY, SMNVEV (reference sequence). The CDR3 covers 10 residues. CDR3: CARLNRGSIF. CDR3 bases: TGTGCCAGGCTTAACAGGGGGAGCATATTC.

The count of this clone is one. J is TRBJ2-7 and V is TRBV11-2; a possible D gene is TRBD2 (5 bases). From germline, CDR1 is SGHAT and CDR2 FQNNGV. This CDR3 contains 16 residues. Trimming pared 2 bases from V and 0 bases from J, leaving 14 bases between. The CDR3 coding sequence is TGTGCCAGCAGCTTATTCGTCCGTCGGGACTCCTACGAGCAGTACTTC. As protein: CASSLFVRRDSYEQYF.

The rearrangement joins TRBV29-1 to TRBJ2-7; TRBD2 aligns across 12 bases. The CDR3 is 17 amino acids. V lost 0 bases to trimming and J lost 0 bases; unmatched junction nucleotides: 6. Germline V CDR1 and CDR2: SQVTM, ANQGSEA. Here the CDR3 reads CSVEERLAGAYSYEQYF. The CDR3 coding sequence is TGCAGCGTTGAAGAAAGACTAGCGGGGGCCTACTCCTACGAGCAGTACTTC.

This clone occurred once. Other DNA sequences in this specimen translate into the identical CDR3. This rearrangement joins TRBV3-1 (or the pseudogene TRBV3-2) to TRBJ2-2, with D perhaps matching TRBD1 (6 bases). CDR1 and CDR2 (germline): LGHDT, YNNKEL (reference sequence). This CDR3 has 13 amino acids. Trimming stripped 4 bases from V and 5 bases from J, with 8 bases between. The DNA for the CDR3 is TGTGCCAGCAGCCTCAGGGGAACCGGGGAGCTGTTTTTT. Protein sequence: CASSLRGTGELFF.

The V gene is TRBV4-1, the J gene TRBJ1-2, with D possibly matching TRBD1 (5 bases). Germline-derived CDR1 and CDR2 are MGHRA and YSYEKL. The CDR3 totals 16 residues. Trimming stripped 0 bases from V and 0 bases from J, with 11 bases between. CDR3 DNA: TGCGCCAGCAGCCAAGATTGGGGCAGTACTAACTATGGCTACACCTTC. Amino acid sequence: CASSQDWGSTNYGYTF.

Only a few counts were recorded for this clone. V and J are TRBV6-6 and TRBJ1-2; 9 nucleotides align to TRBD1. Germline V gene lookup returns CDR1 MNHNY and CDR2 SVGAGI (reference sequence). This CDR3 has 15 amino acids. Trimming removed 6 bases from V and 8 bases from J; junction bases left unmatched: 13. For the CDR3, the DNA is TGTGCCAGCAGCCCCGGACAGGGGAAGGTAGGAGGCTACACCTTC. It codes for CASSPGQGKVGGYTF.

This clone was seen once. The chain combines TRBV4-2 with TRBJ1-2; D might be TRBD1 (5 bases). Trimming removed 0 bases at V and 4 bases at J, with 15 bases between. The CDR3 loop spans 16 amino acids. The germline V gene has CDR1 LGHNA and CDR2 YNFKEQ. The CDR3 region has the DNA TGTGCCAGCAGCCAAGAAGGGTCCAGGGAAAGCTATGGCTACACCTTC. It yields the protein CASSQEGSRESYGYTF.

CDR3 nucleotide sequence: TGTGCCACCGAACAGGGTGGTGACTATGGCTACACCTTC. Its translation is CATEQGGDYGYTF. This chain joins TRBV10-3 and TRBJ1-2; D might be TRBD1 (6 bases). The CDR3 contains 13 residues. Trimming stripped 10 bases from V and 3 bases from J, with 15 bases between. Per germline, CDR1 ENHRY and CDR2 SYGVKD.

DNA for the CDR3: TGTGCCAGCAGCACCACGACAGCGAACTATGGCTACACCTTC. Its translation is CASSTTTANYGYTF. This chain links TRBV7-2 with TRBJ1-2; tentative D call: TRBD1 (5 bases). The V and J ends lost 5 bases and 2 bases respectively, with 12 bases between them. The CDR3 contains 14 residues. Germline V gene lookup returns CDR1 SGHTA and CDR2 FQGNSA. Variable domain in full (rest from reference TRBV7-2 and TRBJ1-2): GAGVSQSPSNKVTEKGKDVELRCDPISGHTALYWYRQSLGQGLEFLIYFQGNSAPDKSGLPSDRFSAERTGGSVSTLTIQRTQQEDSAVYLCASSTTTANYGYTFGSGTRLTVV.

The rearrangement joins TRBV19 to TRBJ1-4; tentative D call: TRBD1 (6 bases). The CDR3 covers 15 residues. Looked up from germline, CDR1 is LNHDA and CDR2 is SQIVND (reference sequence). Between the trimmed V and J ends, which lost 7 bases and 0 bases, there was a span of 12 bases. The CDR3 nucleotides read TGTGCCAGTACAACAGGGCGCTCAACTAATGAAAAACTGTTTTTT. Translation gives CASTTGRSTNEKLFF.

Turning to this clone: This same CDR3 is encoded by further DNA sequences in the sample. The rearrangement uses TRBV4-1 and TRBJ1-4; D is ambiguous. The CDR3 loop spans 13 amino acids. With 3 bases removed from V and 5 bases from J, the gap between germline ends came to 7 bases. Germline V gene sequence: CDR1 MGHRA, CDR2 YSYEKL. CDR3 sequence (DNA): TGCGCCAGCAGCCAGACGGGGAATGAAAAACTGTTTTTT. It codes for CASSQTGNEKLFF.